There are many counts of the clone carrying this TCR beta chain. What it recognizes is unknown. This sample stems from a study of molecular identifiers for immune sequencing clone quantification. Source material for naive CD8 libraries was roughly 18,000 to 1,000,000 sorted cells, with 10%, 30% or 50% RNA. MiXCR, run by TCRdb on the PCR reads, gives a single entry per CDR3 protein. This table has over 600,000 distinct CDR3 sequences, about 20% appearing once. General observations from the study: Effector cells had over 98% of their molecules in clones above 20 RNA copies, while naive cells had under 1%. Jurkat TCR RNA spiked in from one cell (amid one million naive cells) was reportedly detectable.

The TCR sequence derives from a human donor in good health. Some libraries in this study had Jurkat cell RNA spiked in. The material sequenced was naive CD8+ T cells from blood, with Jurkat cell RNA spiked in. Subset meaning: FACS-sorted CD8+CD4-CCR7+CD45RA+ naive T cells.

The DNA of the CDR3 is TGTGCCAGCAGTCTCCGCCCCTTAGGTGAATACGAGCAGTACTTC. It encodes CASSLRPLGEYEQYF. V is TRBV28 and J is TRBJ2-7; D ambiguous. V dropped 5 bases and J dropped 4 bases, with 18 bases sitting between them. This CDR3 is built from 15 residues. Germline V gene data show CDR1 as MDHEN and CDR2 as SYDVKM.